This entry lists 6 T cell receptor beta chains sequenced from one sample in a study of blood T cells in healthy people across ages. A sample-barcoded 5' primer and a J-beta primer mix were used in a second PCR of about 6 to 11 cycles. TCRdb itself ran the 5' RACE reads through MiXCR, one entry per CDR3 protein. The sample yields roughly 1.5 million distinct CDR3 sequences, 42% seen once. The sequencing input was blood. The receptors originated from a woman aged 18-29 years in good health.

There are a few counts of this clonotype. V is TRBV27 and J is TRBJ2-1; D may match TRBD1 or TRBD2 (6 bases each). Looked up from germline, CDR1 is MNHEY and CDR2 is SMNVEV (reference sequence). V was pared by 7 bases and J by 0 bases, with 13 bases between. The CDR3 runs to 15 residues. Here the CDR3 reads CASTRGPSSYNEQFF. The CDR3 DNA reads TGTGCCAGCACCCGGGGGCCGAGCTCCTACAATGAGCAGTTCTTC.

This clonotype was seen more than once but under ten times. The chain is built from TRBV10-3 and TRBJ2-1, with D maybe TRBD1 (5 bases). Per the germline V gene, CDR1 is ENHRY and CDR2 is SYGVKD. V gave up 0 bases and J gave up 2 bases, with 11 bases separating them. The CDR3 is 16 residues long. The CDR3 DNA reads TGTGCCATCAGTGAGTCAGGGGCAGGAACCTACAATGAGCAGTTCTTC. Translation gives CAISESGAGTYNEQFF.

This clonotype was observed a few times. J is TRBJ2-5 and V is TRBV27; the D call may be TRBD1 or TRBD2 (5 bases each). Deletions cut 3 bases from V and 5 bases from J, with 13 bases between. The V gene's germline CDR1 is MNHEY and CDR2 SMNVEV (reference sequence). The CDR3 sequence is 14 residues long. CDR3 in amino acids: CASSFYGTVETQYF. CDR3 bases: TGTGCCAGCAGTTTCTACGGGACGGTTGAGACCCAGTACTTC.

The chain recombines TRBV12-3 or TRBV12-4 with TRBJ1-2, with D possibly being TRBD1 (6 bases). The CDR3 has 16 residues. Trimming removed 6 bases from V and 8 bases from J, with 25 bases in between. The DNA for the CDR3 is TGTGCCAGCAGCCCCAGGACAGAAAAATCTTACTGGGGCTACACCTTC. Translating it yields CASSPRTEKSYWGYTF.

CDR3 DNA sequence: TGTGCCAGCAGCTTGGGCGACAGCACCTACACAGATACGCAGTATTTT. Its protein product is CASSLGDSTYTDTQYF. V and J are TRBV11-2 and TRBJ2-3, with D possibly TRBD1 on 5 matching bases. Germline V lookup: CDR1 SGHAT, CDR2 FQNNGV. The CDR3 covers 16 residues. Trimming cost V 3 bases and J 2 bases, with 15 bases left between them.

The chain carries TRBV12-3 or TRBV12-4 and TRBJ2-1, with 13 bases identical to TRBD2. The CDR3 contains 17 residues. Unmatched junction bases numbered 18, after V lost 10 bases and J lost 9 bases. CDR3 in DNA: TGTGCCATCTCAGGAGAACTAGCGGGGGGGCGAGTGAGTGAGCAGTTCTTC. Translating it yields CAISGELAGGRVSEQFF.